The next 23 T cell receptor beta chains were all read from a single sample in a study of blood T cells in healthy people across ages. A second PCR of 7 to 11 cycles used a sample-barcoded 5' primer and a J-beta primer mix. TCRdb used MiXCR to reprocess the 5' RACE reads, holding one entry per CDR3 protein. The table lists over a million distinct CDR3 sequences, 40% to 50% of them singletons. The sample comprised blood. All receptors come from a woman under 30 in good health.

This clonotype was found a few times. This chain joins TRBV10-1 and TRBJ2-5, with 10 bases that match TRBD1. The end of the DNA is better explained by TRBJ2-4, so the J call may be wrong. CDR3 size: 13 residues. Germline-derived CDR1 and CDR2 are WNHNN and SYGVQD (reference sequence). CDR3 coding DNA: TGCGCCAGCAGTGAGGGGACAGGGGACATTCAGTACTTC. It is translated as CASSEGTGDIQYF.

In the case of this clonotype: A read error may produce the germline difference seen at one junction end. V usage is TRBV4-1 and J usage is TRBJ2-1; tentatively, D is TRBD1 or TRBD2 (5 bases each). CDR1 is MGHRA, CDR2 YSYEKL, per germline. The CDR3 loop spans 17 amino acids. Written as DNA, the CDR3 is TGCGCCAGCGGCCAAGATCGGGCCGGGACCTTATACAATGAGCAGTTCTTC. It specifies CASGQDRAGTLYNEQFF.

In its sample, this clonotype was seen many times. The J gene is TRBJ2-1, the V gene TRBV27; D is undetermined. CDR1 is MNHEY and CDR2 is SMNVEV in the germline V gene (reference sequence). Trimming left V 6 bases short and J 7 bases short, with 10 bases between. CDR3 length: 12 amino acids. CDR3 DNA: TGTGCCAGCAGCCGCGGTCTGAATGAGCAGTTCTTC. This encodes CASSRGLNEQFF.

This clonotype was detected a few times. A much larger clone is a single base away; this may be a read error. V usage is TRBV7-2 and J usage is TRBJ2-7, with 7 bases fitting TRBD1. Germline CDR1 reads SGHTA; CDR2 reads FQGNSA. This CDR3 has 14 amino acids. Losses at the gene ends were 4 bases for V and 1 base for J; bases not matched to a gene: 4. CDR3 residues: CASSSLDRSYEQYF. The DNA of the CDR3 is TGTGCCAGCAGCTCCCTGGACAGGTCCTACGAGCAGTACTTC.

V is TRBV4-1 and J is TRBJ1-6, with D hard to call. With 1 base removed from V and 10 bases from J, the gap between germline ends came to 11 bases. This CDR3 is 14 amino acids long. Germline V lookup: CDR1 MGHRA, CDR2 YSYEKL. The CDR3 spells CASSQGVSQSPLHF. The CDR3 DNA sequence: TGCGCCAGCAGCCAAGGGGTCTCCCAGTCACCCCTCCACTTT.

V usage is TRBV4-1 and J usage is TRBJ2-1; the match to TRBD2 covers 11 bases. J gave up 0 bases and V 2 bases, and 0 bases lay outside the gene matches. CDR1 is MGHRA, CDR2 YSYEKL, per germline. The CDR3 runs to 16 residues. The DNA for the CDR3 is TGCGCCAGCAGCCAAACTAGCGGGGGCTCCTACAATGAGCAGTTCTTC. Amino acid sequence: CASSQTSGGSYNEQFF.

This chain uses TRBV29-1 with TRBJ2-3; 10 nucleotides match TRBD2. The CDR3 totals 15 residues. CDR1 and CDR2 (germline): SQVTM, ANQGSEA. The V segment lost 4 bases and the J segment 2 bases; nucleotides outside the gene matches: 6. CDR3 nucleotide sequence: TGCAGCGTTGCGAGGCTAGCGGGGGACACAGATACGCAGTATTTT. It yields the protein CSVARLAGDTDTQYF.

V is TRBV27 and J is TRBJ2-1, with a tentative D call TRBD2 (6 bases). The CDR3 sequence is 16 residues long. The germline V and J ends were trimmed by 6 bases and 2 bases, with 17 bases remaining between them. Germline V gene sequence: CDR1 MNHEY, CDR2 SMNVEV (reference sequence). The CDR3 loop reads CASSPGLRDAYNEQFF. The CDR3 coding sequence is TGTGCCAGCAGCCCAGGGTTGCGGGACGCCTACAATGAGCAGTTCTTC.

This clonotype was seen a handful of times. This sequence joins TRBV29-1 and TRBJ1-1; D not certain. The germline V gene has CDR1 SQVTM and CDR2 ANQGSEA. The CDR3 consists of 12 residues. Trimming removed 5 bases at V and 3 bases at J, with 10 bases between. This chain's CDR3 is CSVSPGDTEAFF. CDR3 nucleotides: TGCAGCGTTTCCCCAGGAGACACTGAAGCTTTCTTT.

This clonotype was seen more than once but under ten times. This chain's CDR3 is CASSFTGLPSNEQFF. Written as DNA, the CDR3 is TGTGCCAGCAGCTTCACGGGACTGCCGAGCAATGAGCAGTTCTTC. The V and J genes are TRBV11-3 and TRBJ2-1; weak D call: TRBD2 (6 bases). The CDR3 consists of 15 residues. Germline CDR1 SGHNT, CDR2 YENEEA. V was pared by 3 bases and J by 6 bases, with 15 bases between.

This clonotype was recorded a few times. The chain is built from TRBV3-1 and TRBJ1-4; D gene unclear. From germline, CDR1 is LGHDT and CDR2 YNNKEL (reference sequence). Trimming removed 0 bases at V and 10 bases at J, with 12 bases between. The CDR3 covers 14 residues. The CDR3 DNA sequence: TGTGCCAGCAGCCAAGATCGTCGGGTTGGAAAACTGTTTTTT. It is translated as CASSQDRRVGKLFF.

The chain combines TRBV20-1 with TRBJ2-1, with D perhaps matching TRBD2 (6 bases). The CDR3 is 17 amino acids. Germline V gene data show CDR1 as DFQATT and CDR2 as SNEGSKA (reference sequence). Trimming shortened V by 5 bases and J by 0 bases, and 20 bases separated the two germline ends. CDR3 in amino acids: CSACLPGLANSYNEQFF. The CDR3 coding sequence is TGCAGTGCTTGCCTTCCGGGACTCGCTAACTCCTACAATGAGCAGTTCTTC.

As concerns this clonotype: The germline gene is not matched at one end of the junction; a read error may be the cause. V usage is TRBV10-3 and J usage is TRBJ1-6; D possibly corresponds to TRBD1 (6 bases). Germline CDR1 is ENHRY and CDR2 is SYGVKD. This CDR3 is 15 amino acids long. CDR3 sequence: CASSYGGPGDSPLHF. The CDR3 region has the DNA TGTGCCAGCAGTTATGGGGGGCCGGGGGATTCACCCCTCCACTTT.

This chain links TRBV4-2 with TRBJ2-7, with D possibly being TRBD2 (5 bases). The J call could be wrong; TRBJ2-4 is a better fit for the DNA end. The V gene's germline CDR1 is LGHNA and CDR2 YNFKEQ. CDR3 length equals 14 residues. Here the CDR3 DNA reads TGTGCCAGCAGCCCCCGGAGGACTAAAAACATTCAGTACTTC. Its translation is CASSPRRTKNIQYF.

The V call is TRBV30, the J call TRBJ2-7; D gene uncertain. Trimming cost V 4 bases and J 5 bases, with 15 bases left between them. Germline CDR1 and CDR2: GTSNPN and SVGIG (reference sequence). CDR3 length: 13 residues. The CDR3 bases are TGTGCCTGGAAAACGAAGGGTTTGGACGAGCAGTACTTC. Translating gives CAWKTKGLDEQYF. Together with reference TRBV30 and TRBJ2-7, the CDR3 gives the full variable domain: SQTIHQWPATLVQPVGSPLSLECTVEGTSNPNLYWYRQAAGRGLQLLFYSVGIGQISSEVPQNLSASRPQDRQFILSSKKLLLSDSGFYLCAWKTKGLDEQYFGPGTRLTVT.

The chain links TRBV7-6 to TRBJ2-1, with 8 positions matching TRBD2. This CDR3 has 17 residues. Germline lookup yields CDR1 SGHVS and CDR2 FNYEAQ. Trimming cost V 5 bases and J 0 bases; bases outside gene matches: 9. For the CDR3, the DNA is TGTGCCAGCAGCCAATCCCCGGGAGGGGACTCCTACAATGAGCAGTTCTTC. Residues: CASSQSPGGDSYNEQFF.

This chain joins TRBV21-1 and TRBJ1-1. TRBV21-1 is classified as a pseudogene. The CDR3 is 12 amino acids. The CDR3 DNA sequence: TGTGCCAGCAGCAAAGGGGAGGGTGAGGCTTTCTTT. It is translated as CASSKGEGEAFF.

This clonotype came up a few times. The chain couples TRBV3-1 to TRBJ2-1, with D possibly matching TRBD2 (6 bases). CDR1 is LGHDT, CDR2 YNNKEL, per germline (reference sequence). Deletions cut 0 bases from V and 1 base from J, with 13 bases between. CDR3 length: 17 residues. The CDR3 sequence: CASSQDYGGGSYNEQFF. For the CDR3, the DNA is TGTGCCAGCAGCCAAGATTACGGAGGAGGGTCCTACAATGAGCAGTTCTTC.

This rearrangement joins TRBV12-3 or TRBV12-4 to TRBJ2-3, with 8 positions matching TRBD2. CDR3 size: 15 residues. V was clipped by 3 bases and J by 4 bases; unmatched bases: 6. The CDR3 is CASSFHGGESDTQYF. As DNA, the CDR3 is TGTGCCAGCAGTTTCCACGGGGGGGAGTCAGATACGCAGTATTTT.

This clonotype has a handful of counts. The rearrangement links TRBV12-3 or TRBV12-4 to TRBJ1-2, with D unresolved. The CDR3 covers 14 residues. With 2 bases removed from V and 4 bases from J, the gap between germline ends came to 11 bases. CDR3 coding DNA: TGTGCCAGCAGTTTATCTACGGCAGTCTATGGCTACACCTTC. This gives the protein CASSLSTAVYGYTF.

The chain recombines TRBV2 with TRBJ1-4; D unclear. The V end was cut by 4 bases, the J end by 8 bases, with 5 bases between. Germline loops: CDR1 SNHLY, CDR2 FYNNEI. The CDR3 covers 11 residues. CDR3 coding DNA: TGTGCCAGCAGTGTTAGGGAAAAACTGTTTTTT. It yields the protein CASSVREKLFF. Complete variable domain (other parts from reference TRBV2 and TRBJ1-4): EPEVTQTPSHQVTQMGQEVILRCVPISNHLYFYWYRQILGQKVEFLVSFYNNEISEKSEIFDDQFSVERPDGSNFTLKIRSTKLEDSAMYFCASSVREKLFFGSGTQLSVL.

The rearrangement links TRBV5-1 to TRBJ2-1; 8 bases fit TRBD2. V shed 0 bases and J 8 bases; nucleotides not matched to a gene: 7. This CDR3 region has 15 residues. CDR1 and CDR2 from the germline V gene are SGHRS and YFSETQ. The CDR3 loop is CASSLVSGIEYEQFF. For the CDR3, the DNA is TGCGCCAGCAGCTTGGTTAGCGGGATCGAGTATGAGCAGTTCTTC.

This CDR3 is CASSDLSSEQYF. In DNA, the CDR3 is TGTGCCAGCAGTGATTTGTCTTCCGAGCAGTACTTC. The gene calls are TRBV2 and TRBJ2-7, with D unclear. This CDR3 has 12 amino acids. From germline, CDR1 is SNHLY and CDR2 FYNNEI. V was cut by 3 bases and J by 6 bases, with 9 bases left in between.